This TCR beta chain was sequenced for a study of T cell responses to AZD1222 COVID-19 vaccine. Using immunoSEQ multiplex PCR, the repertoire was profiled, and TCRdb retains in-frame clones only, with some absent. There are about 84,000 clones in the sample; 80% to 90% occur only once, and 10% lies in the top ten. This clone was seen only once. Germline CDR1 and CDR2: SGHDT and YYEEEE. V lost 1 base and J lost 4; bases outside the gene matches: 4. CDR3 length: 15 residues. The TCR originated in an adult who received the AZD1222 COVID-19 vaccine. This specimen consisted of peripheral blood, obtained 28 days after the second AZD1222 dose. V is TRBV5-6 and J is TRBJ2-7, with 11 bases fitting TRBD2. The CDR3 DNA is TGTGCCAGCAGCTTGCTCCTAGCGGGGGGATACGAGCAGTACTTC. This gives the protein CASSLLLAGGYEQYF.